This T cell receptor beta chain emerged from a study of OX40 agonist ivuxolimab in advanced cancers. The wider study: Those treated in dose escalation had hepatocellular carcinoma, melanoma, renal cell cancer or head and neck cancer.

Sequencing was performed with immunoSEQ multiplex PCR; in TCRdb, only in-frame clones are kept and a portion is missing. The table shows roughly 87,000 clones, with roughly 91% occurring only once. CDR1 and CDR2 from the germline V gene are DFQATT and SNEGSKA (reference sequence). V dropped 1 base and J dropped 6 bases, with 7 bases sitting between them. The CDR3 has 11 amino acids. The receptor's source is an adult with an advanced solid tumor such as melanoma, head and neck, liver or kidney cancer. This sequence joins TRBV20-1 and TRBJ2-7; D uncertain. The sequencing used CD4+ or CD8+ T cells sorted from blood, collected in a trial of the OX40 agonist ivuxolimab. CDR3: CSARGPGEQYF. The CDR3 nucleotides read TGCAGTGCTAGAGGCCCTGGCGAGCAGTACTTC.